This T cell receptor beta chain came from a study of T cells after yellow fever vaccination. The V gene lost 6 bases and the J gene lost 1 base, with 10 bases spanning the gap. Germline CDR1 reads KGHSH; CDR2 reads LQKENI. This CDR3 contains 13 residues. This clonotype was recorded at least ten times. TCRdb re-analysed the 5' RACE reads in MiXCR, keeping a single row per CDR3 protein. The repertoire holds just over 300,000 distinct CDR3 sequences, more than 3% seen once, with 23% in the top ten. The rearrangement joins TRBV18 to TRBJ2-7; D not certain. The source is a man younger than 35 who received the YFV17D yellow fever vaccine. The sample here was PBMCs, taken on the day of the yellow fever booster vaccination. The chain's CDR3 is CASSGLGSYEQYV. DNA for the CDR3: TGTGCCAGCTCCGGCTTAGGGTCCTACGAGCAGTACGTC.